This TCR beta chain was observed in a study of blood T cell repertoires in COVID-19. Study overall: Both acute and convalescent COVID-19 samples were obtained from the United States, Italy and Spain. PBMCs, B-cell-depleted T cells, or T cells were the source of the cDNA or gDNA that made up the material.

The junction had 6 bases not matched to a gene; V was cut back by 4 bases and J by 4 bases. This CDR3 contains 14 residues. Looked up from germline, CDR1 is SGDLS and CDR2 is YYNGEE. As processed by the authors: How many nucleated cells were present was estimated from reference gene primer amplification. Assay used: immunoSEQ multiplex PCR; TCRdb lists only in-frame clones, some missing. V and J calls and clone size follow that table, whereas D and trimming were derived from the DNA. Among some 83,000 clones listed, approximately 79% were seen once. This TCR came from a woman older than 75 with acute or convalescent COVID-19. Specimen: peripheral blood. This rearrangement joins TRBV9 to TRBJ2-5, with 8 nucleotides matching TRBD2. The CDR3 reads CASSFGLAVETQYF. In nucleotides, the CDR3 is TGTGCCAGCAGCTTCGGACTAGCCGTAGAGACCCAGTACTTC.